Following are 21 T cell receptor beta chains from one sample sequenced in a study of blood T cells in healthy people across ages. Primed by a sample-barcoded 5' primer and a J-beta primer mix, a second PCR proceeded for about 7 to 11 cycles. TCRdb passed the 5' RACE reads through MiXCR, listing each CDR3 protein once. The sample comprises more than 1,400,000 distinct CDR3 sequences, around 39% of which are singletons, and approximately 7.9% rests with the top ten. Material: blood. The receptors were sampled from a young woman in good health.

This clonotype has just a few counts. This sequence joins TRBV29-1 and TRBJ1-2; D is undetermined. V dropped 2 bases and J dropped 2 bases, with 9 bases sitting between them. The CDR3 is 13 amino acids. Germline values: CDR1 SQVTM, CDR2 ANQGSEA. In DNA, the CDR3 is TGCAGCGTTGAAATTGGGGTAAACTATGGCTACACCTTC. Protein: CSVEIGVNYGYTF.

The rearrangement uses TRBV5-1 and TRBJ1-5, with 8 positions matching TRBD1. The CDR3 extends over 18 amino acids. Germline V gene data show CDR1 as SGHRS and CDR2 as YFSETQ. Trimming cost V 8 bases and J 9 bases; bases outside gene matches: 25. This chain's CDR3 is CASRGRRLGQGASWPQHF. The CDR3 DNA follows: TGCGCCAGTCGCGGAAGACGGCTTGGGCAGGGGGCGAGTTGGCCCCAGCATTTT.

CDR3 in DNA: TGTGCCAGCAGCCCGGGTCTCTTCTACTATGGCTACACCTTC. Protein sequence: CASSPGLFYYGYTF. The rearrangement joins TRBV7-9 to TRBJ1-2; D remains unclear. Germline CDR1 SEHNR, CDR2 FQNEAQ (reference sequence). Trimming removed 5 bases from V and 3 bases from J, with 13 bases in between. The CDR3 loop spans 14 amino acids.

The V call is TRBV6-5, the J call TRBJ2-3, with TRBD1 matching 7 bases. The CDR3 runs to 15 residues. Germline V gene data show CDR1 as MNHEY and CDR2 as SVGAGI. V lost 4 bases, J lost 2 bases, and 6 bases stayed unmatched. DNA of the CDR3: TGTGCCAGCAGTTCGCCGGGACAGCCCACAGATACGCAGTATTTT. Residues: CASSSPGQPTDTQYF.

This clonotype has just a few counts. V and J are TRBV7-9 and TRBJ1-4; D ambiguous. This CDR3 is 13 amino acids long. V shed 2 bases and J shed 8 bases, with 9 bases lying between them. Per germline, CDR1 SEHNR and CDR2 FQNEAQ (reference sequence). CDR3 amino acids: CASSLSPGEKLFF. CDR3 in DNA: TGTGCCAGCAGCTTATCCCCGGGAGAAAAACTGTTTTTT.

This chain links TRBV7-8 with TRBJ2-3; a weak D match, TRBD2 (5 bases). This CDR3 spans 13 amino acids. Trimming shortened V by 8 bases and J by 5 bases, and 14 bases separated the two germline ends. Germline V gives CDR1 SGHVS, CDR2 FQNEAQ. CDR3 amino acids: CASSRGPGDTQYF. The CDR3 coding sequence is TGTGCCAGCTCCCGGGGTCCCGGAGATACGCAGTATTTT.

This chain uses TRBV30 with TRBJ2-7; D might be TRBD2 (6 bases). The germline CDR1 and CDR2 sequences are GTSNPN and SVGIG (reference sequence). Trimming shortened V by 3 bases and J by 0 bases, and 21 bases separated the two germline ends. The CDR3 totals 17 residues. The CDR3 spells CAWRIGSGDIPSYEQYF. Written as DNA, the CDR3 is TGTGCCTGGAGGATCGGGAGCGGAGACATCCCCTCCTACGAGCAGTACTTC.

The chain carries TRBV11-2 and TRBJ1-4, with 9 positions matching TRBD1. The germline V gene has CDR1 SGHAT and CDR2 FQNNGV. CDR3 size: 19 residues. V shed 4 bases, J shed 4 bases, and the junction held 16 bases outside the gene matches. CDR3 sequence reads: CASSSSGVVRQGGNEKLFF. The CDR3 nucleotides read TGTGCCAGCAGCTCCAGCGGGGTTGTACGACAGGGGGGTAATGAAAAACTGTTTTTT.

The chain is built from TRBV25-1 and TRBJ2-1; 10 positions agree with TRBD2. V shed 4 bases, J shed 7 bases, and the junction held 7 bases outside the gene matches. This CDR3 contains 15 residues. CDR1 is MGHDK, CDR2 SYGVNS, per germline. This CDR3 is CASSASGRAKNEQFF. The CDR3 nucleotides are TGTGCCAGCAGTGCGAGCGGGAGGGCAAAAAATGAGCAGTTCTTC. The whole variable domain, filled in from reference TRBV25-1 and TRBJ2-1, reads EADIYQTPRYLVIGTGKKITLECSQTMGHDKMYWYQQDPGMELHLIHYSYGVNSTEKGDLSSESTVSRIRTEHFPLTLESARPSHTSQYLCASSASGRAKNEQFFGPGTRLTVL.

The V call is TRBV12-3 or TRBV12-4, the J call TRBJ2-5; weak D call: TRBD1 (6 bases). The length of the CDR3 is 15 residues. The V and J ends lost 7 bases and 1 base respectively, with 16 bases between them. CDR3 residues: CASIPPQQGQETQYF. The CDR3 nucleotides are TGTGCCAGCATCCCCCCCCAACAGGGCCAAGAGACCCAGTACTTC.

This rearrangement joins TRBV27 to TRBJ2-7; D assignment may be TRBD1 or TRBD2 (5 bases each). The V gene's germline CDR1 is MNHEY and CDR2 SMNVEV (reference sequence). The CDR3 has 14 residues. The germline V and J ends were trimmed by 6 bases and 0 bases, with 12 bases remaining between them. The CDR3 sequence: CASSPWDRSYEQYF. The CDR3 nucleotides read TGTGCCAGCAGCCCCTGGGACCGCTCCTACGAGCAGTACTTC.

V is TRBV20-1 and J is TRBJ1-2; the match to TRBD1 covers 7 bases. With 2 bases clipped from V and 8 bases from J, the junction kept 8 bases outside the gene matches. Germline CDR1 reads DFQATT; CDR2 reads SNEGSKA (reference sequence). The CDR3 length is 13 residues. The CDR3 region has the DNA TGCAGTGCTAGACGTACAGGGGAGGAGGGCTACACCTTC. Translating gives CSARRTGEEGYTF.

This clonotype was detected a few times. This chain links TRBV27 with TRBJ2-3, with 7 bases fitting TRBD2. The V and J ends lost 11 bases and 3 bases, in that order; junction bases with no gene match: 2. The germline V gene encodes CDR1 MNHEY and CDR2 SMNVEV (reference sequence). The CDR3 extends over 11 amino acids. CDR3 in DNA: TGTGCCGCCGGGAGGACAGATACGCAGTATTTT. As protein: CAAGRTDTQYF.

The rearrangement links TRBV30 to TRBJ1-5; a weak D match, TRBD1 (5 bases). The V gene lost 4 bases and the J gene lost 4 bases, with 11 bases spanning the gap. Germline-derived CDR1 and CDR2 are GTSNPN and SVGIG (reference sequence). The CDR3 spans 13 residues. The CDR3 bases are TGTGCCTGGATGGGGCAGTTGAATCAGCCCCAGCATTTT. Its translation: CAWMGQLNQPQHF. Drawing the rest from reference TRBV30 and TRBJ1-5, the complete variable domain is SQTIHQWPATLVQPVGSPLSLECTVEGTSNPNLYWYRQAAGRGLQLLFYSVGIGQISSEVPQNLSASRPQDRQFILSSKKLLLSDSGFYLCAWMGQLNQPQHFGDGTRLSIL.

This clonotype was seen just once. The V and J genes are TRBV6-5 and TRBJ1-2; 9 bases map to TRBD1. Trimming took 6 bases from V and 8 from J; bases not matched to a gene: 10. The CDR3 consists of 14 residues. Per germline, CDR1 MNHEY and CDR2 SVGAGI. The CDR3 sequence is CASRIGDREGGYTF. The CDR3 DNA follows: TGTGCCAGCAGGATCGGGGACAGGGAGGGCGGCTACACCTTC.

The chain joins TRBV3-1 to TRBJ2-4, with D tentatively TRBD1 (6 bases). The CDR3 spans 18 residues. Per the germline V gene, CDR1 is LGHDT and CDR2 is YNNKEL (reference sequence). The V gene lost 4 bases and the J gene lost 2 bases, with 21 bases spanning the gap. The CDR3 reads CASSPPPGAGVTKNIQYF. Written as DNA, the CDR3 is TGTGCCAGCAGCCCGCCCCCAGGGGCAGGAGTGACCAAAAACATTCAGTACTTC.

Concerning this clonotype: At one of its ends the junction is not consistent with the germline gene, which may arise from a read error. The chain recombines TRBV6-5 with TRBJ2-7, with TRBD2 identical over 10 bases. The CDR3 extends over 19 amino acids. The germline CDR1 and CDR2 sequences are MNHEY and SVGAGI. CDR3 sequence: CVSSYKSSGGARSYNEQYF. Written as DNA, the CDR3 is TGTGTCAGCAGTTACAAGTCCAGCGGGGGGGCTAGATCCTACAATGAGCAGTACTTC.

The genes are TRBV2 and TRBJ2-7; D is unclear. The CDR3 is 10 amino acids. Germline V gene data show CDR1 as SNHLY and CDR2 as FYNNEI. Trimming took off 7 bases at V and 3 bases at J, with 4 bases between the two ends. CDR3 in DNA: TGTGCCAGCATGGTCTACGAGCAGTACTTC. It is translated as CASMVYEQYF.

This clonotype has only a few counts. This chain uses TRBV19 with TRBJ2-7; weak D call: TRBD1 (5 bases). Germline-derived CDR1 and CDR2 are LNHDA and SQIVND (reference sequence). CDR3 size: 15 residues. Trimming took 6 bases from V and 3 from J, leaving 18 bases between them. The CDR3 coding sequence is TGTGCCAGTAGCATAATTCAGTCAGGGAACTACGAGCAGTACTTC. Translated: CASSIIQSGNYEQYF.

This clonotype was seen many times. The CDR3 loop reads CASSYYPNNEQFF. The DNA for the CDR3 is TGTGCCAGCAGTTACTACCCGAACAATGAGCAGTTCTTC. This chain connects TRBV27 to TRBJ2-1, with D unclear. Germline CDR1 and CDR2: MNHEY and SMNVEV (reference sequence). Trimming removed 4 bases at V and 5 bases at J, with 9 bases between. There are 13 residues in the CDR3.

This clonotype is a singleton in its sample. The CDR3: CSARQQAVNTEAFF. CDR3 nucleotides: TGCAGTGCTCGACAACAGGCGGTGAACACTGAAGCTTTCTTT. The chain has TRBV20-1 and TRBJ1-1; tentative D call: TRBD1 (5 bases). Trimming removed 5 bases from V and 0 bases from J, with 13 bases in between. Looked up from germline, CDR1 is DFQATT and CDR2 is SNEGSKA (reference sequence). The CDR3 sequence is 14 residues long.